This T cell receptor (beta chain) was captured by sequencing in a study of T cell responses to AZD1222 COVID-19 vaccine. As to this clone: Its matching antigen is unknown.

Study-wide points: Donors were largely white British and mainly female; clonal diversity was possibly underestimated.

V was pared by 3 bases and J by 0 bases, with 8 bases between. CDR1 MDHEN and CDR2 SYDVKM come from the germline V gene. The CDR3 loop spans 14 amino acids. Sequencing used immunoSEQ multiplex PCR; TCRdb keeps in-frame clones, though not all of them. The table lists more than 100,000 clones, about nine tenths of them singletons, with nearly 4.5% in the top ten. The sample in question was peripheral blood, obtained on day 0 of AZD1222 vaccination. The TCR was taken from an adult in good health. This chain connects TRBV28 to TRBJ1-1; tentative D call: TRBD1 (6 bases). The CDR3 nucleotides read TGTGCCAGCAGTTTCGGACAGATGAACACTGAAGCTTTCTTT. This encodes CASSFGQMNTEAFF. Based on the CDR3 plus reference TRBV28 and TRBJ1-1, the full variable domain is DVKVTQSSRYLVKRTGEKVFLECVQDMDHENMFWYRQDPGLGLRLIYFSYDVKMKEKGDIPEGYSVSREKKERFSLILESASTNQTSMYLCASSFGQMNTEAFFGQGTRLTVV.